This T cell receptor (beta chain) was captured in a study of shared clonotypes between healthy human individuals. For the study at large: Donors were a couple of women and a few men aged 18 to 49.

Genomic DNA (from each subset) was split evenly across several immunoSEQ plates. Clones were sequenced by immunoSEQ multiplex PCR, and TCRdb holds only the in-frame ones, with some missing. The sample lists fewer than 400,000 clones; approximately 74% were seen once. Germline V gene lookup returns CDR1 SGHAT and CDR2 FQNNGV. The V and J ends lost 5 bases and 7 bases, in that order; junction bases with no gene match: 5. The CDR3 loop spans 14 amino acids. Study conclusions and caveats: Only a few donors were included, so the genetic and exposure-history diversity represented was limited. Clonotype sharing across several donors was observed for around 5% of naive CD4 clonotypes.

The sample holds one count of this clone. Its antigen is undetermined. Sequencing was done on a sample of memory CD4+ T cells sorted from blood. Regarding subset: CD45RA-negative fraction. The TCR comes from a man aged 25-45 years in good health. The J gene is TRBJ2-2, the V gene TRBV11-2; the match to TRBD1 covers 9 bases. CDR3 DNA sequence: TGTGCCAGCAGCCGGGACAGGGTAGGCGGGGAGCTGTTTTTT. This encodes CASSRDRVGGELFF.